The 24 T cell receptor beta chains below come from one sample, sequenced in a study of radiation and T cells in renal cell carcinoma. Indicated time point: blood 4 weeks post-SBRT, at nephrectomy. Noted treatment: 15 Gy SBRT to primary tumor, nephrectomy 4 weeks later. The data were produced by immunoSEQ multiplex PCR, yet TCRdb's version contains in-frame clones alone and is incomplete. This table has approximately 80,000 clones, roughly nine tenths appearing once. This specimen was blood, taken from a patient whose treatment included radiotherapy and nephrectomy. These receptor sequences come from a woman between 65 and 79 years old with renal cell carcinoma.

In its sample, this clone was seen a few times. This chain connects TRBV18 to TRBJ2-1; TRBD2 is a possible D gene (7 bases). CDR1 KGHSH and CDR2 LQKENI come from the germline V gene. The CDR3 has 14 amino acids. The V end lost 4 bases, the J end lost 8 bases, and 15 bases lay between the germline ends. CDR3 sequence reads: CASSLGGPVHEQFF. The CDR3 coding sequence is TGTGCCAGCTCACTGGGGGGGCCTGTCCATGAGCAGTTCTTC.

This sequence joins TRBV7-2 and TRBJ1-2; a weak D match, TRBD1 (5 bases). Trimming removed 5 bases at V and 7 bases at J, with 17 bases between. The CDR3 sequence is 14 residues long. From germline, CDR1 is SGHTA and CDR2 FQGNSA. CDR3 region: CASSAAGGGSGYTF. The CDR3 DNA follows: TGTGCCAGCAGCGCAGCCGGGGGGGGTAGTGGCTACACCTTC.

The chain has TRBV27 and TRBJ2-1; 8 bases agree with TRBD1. This CDR3 comprises 16 residues. Losses at the gene ends were 1 base for V and 5 bases for J; bases not matched to a gene: 7. CDR1 is MNHEY and CDR2 is SMNVEV in the germline V gene (reference sequence). The CDR3 nucleotides are TGTGCCAGCAGTTTATTTTTGGACAGGGTCGACAATGAGCAGTTCTTC. Translation gives CASSLFLDRVDNEQFF.

The chain links TRBV7-8 to TRBJ1-2, with a weak D call TRBD1 (5 bases). This CDR3 is built from 14 residues. V was clipped by 5 bases and J by 4 bases, with 14 bases between them. From germline, CDR1 is SGHVS and CDR2 FQNEAQ. CDR3 sequence (DNA): TGTGCCAGCAGCCTCCGGGACGGTATCTATGGCTACACCTTC. It translates to CASSLRDGIYGYTF. Full variable domain (missing parts from reference TRBV7-8 and TRBJ1-2): GAGVSQSPRYKVAKRGQDVALRCDPISGHVSLFWYQQALGQGPEFLTYFQNEAQLDKSGLPSDRFFAERPEGSVSTLKIQRTQQEDSAVYLCASSLRDGIYGYTFGSGTRLTVV.

The CDR3 bases are TGTGCCAGCAGCTCAGGGACTAGCGGGGGGGCCACTGAGCAGTTCTTC. Translated, it gives CASSSGTSGGATEQFF. The rearrangement links TRBV13 to TRBJ2-1; 16 nucleotides line up with TRBD2. This CDR3 is 16 amino acids long. Germline trimming cut 4 bases from V and 9 bases from J; bases unmatched to any gene: 6. Germline V gene sequence: CDR1 PRHDT, CDR2 FYEKMQ (reference sequence).

The chain has TRBV5-4 and TRBJ2-3; 12 bases fit TRBD2. Germline CDR1 SGHNT, CDR2 YYREEE (reference sequence). V dropped 9 bases and J dropped 0; count of bases not matched to a gene: 5. CDR3 length equals 15 residues. The CDR3: CATHLAGGSTDTQYF. CDR3 DNA sequence: TGTGCCACCCACCTAGCGGGGGGGAGCACAGATACGCAGTATTTT.

The V call is TRBV7-2, the J call TRBJ2-4; the D gene is possibly TRBD1 (6 bases). CDR1 SGHTA and CDR2 FQGNSA come from the germline V gene. V lost 5 bases and J 0 bases, leaving 14 bases between the germline ends. CDR3 length: 16 residues. CDR3 DNA: TGTGCCAGCAGCCCGGACAGTTCTGTAGCCAAAAACATTCAGTACTTC. Protein product: CASSPDSSVAKNIQYF.

On this clone: A junction end diverges from the germline sequence, so it may reflect a read error. The chain combines TRBV7-3 with TRBJ2-2, with D uncertain. Germline CDR1 and CDR2: SGHTA and FQGTGA. The CDR3 is made up of 12 amino acids. The CDR3 reads CASSLGTRELFF. CDR3 nucleotides: TGTGCCAGCAGCTTAGGCACCAGGGAGCTGTTTTTT.

In its sample, this clone ranks as medium-sized (0.01 to 0.1%). The chain has TRBV27 and TRBJ1-5; D unresolved. With 5 bases removed from V and 2 bases from J, the gap between germline ends came to 10 bases. Germline lookup yields CDR1 MNHEY and CDR2 SMNVEV (reference sequence). This CDR3 comprises 14 residues. The CDR3 bases are TGTGCCAGCAGTGGCGGAGTCGGCAATCAGCCCCAGCATTTT. Its translation is CASSGGVGNQPQHF.

The rearrangement uses TRBV7-2 and TRBJ1-3; D is ambiguous. Trimming shortened V by 1 base and J by 3 bases, and 7 bases separated the two germline ends. Germline V CDR1 and CDR2: SGHTA, FQGNSA. CDR3 length: 14 amino acids. The CDR3 spells CASSLGRDGNTIYF. The CDR3 nucleotides read TGTGCCAGCAGCTTAGGACGGGATGGAAACACCATATATTTT.

The V and J genes are TRBV5-4 and TRBJ1-4, with 9 positions matching TRBD1. J lost 5 bases, V lost 0 bases, and 5 bases had no gene match. Per germline, CDR1 SGHNT and CDR2 YYREEE (reference sequence). The CDR3 runs to 16 residues. In nucleotides, the CDR3 is TGTGCCAGCAGCTTGGGGGGACAGGGCCTAAATGAAAAACTGTTTTTT. Protein sequence: CASSLGGQGLNEKLFF. Combining the CDR3 with reference TRBV5-4 and TRBJ1-4 gives the whole variable domain ETGVTQSPTHLIKTRGQQVTLRCSSQSGHNTVSWYQQALGQGPQFIFQYYREEENGRGNFPPRFSGLQFPNYSSELNVNALELDDSALYLCASSLGGQGLNEKLFFGSGTQLSVL.

The gene calls are TRBV19 and TRBJ2-1; 8 bases are shared with TRBD2. This CDR3 spans 15 amino acids. The trim removed 4 bases at V and 1 base at J, leaving 3 bases unmatched. The germline V gene encodes CDR1 LNHDA and CDR2 SQIVND (reference sequence). DNA for the CDR3: TGTGCCAGTAGTAGTCGCGGGGGGTCCTACAATGAGCAGTTCTTC. This gives the protein CASSSRGGSYNEQFF.

The chain is built from TRBV6-5 and TRBJ1-1, with D hard to call. Germline CDR1 reads MNHEY; CDR2 reads SVGAGI. V was trimmed by 2 bases and J by 2 bases, leaving 9 bases between them. This CDR3 is 14 amino acids long. CDR3 amino acids: CASSYRQTNTEAFF. CDR3 sequence (DNA): TGTGCCAGCAGTTACCGGCAAACCAACACTGAAGCTTTCTTT.

The rearrangement joins TRBV30 to TRBJ1-1; D possibly corresponds to TRBD1 (6 bases). Trimming pared 7 bases from V and 1 base from J, leaving 13 bases between. The germline V gene encodes CDR1 GTSNPN and CDR2 SVGIG (reference sequence). The CDR3 is made up of 13 amino acids. Written as DNA, the CDR3 is TGTGCCTCCGGGCAGGGGAAGAACACTGAAGCTTTCTTT. Amino acids: CASGQGKNTEAFF.

The chain is built from TRBV6-5 and TRBJ1-4, with no clear D. Germline CDR1 is MNHEY and CDR2 is SVGAGI. Trimming pared 7 bases from V and 11 bases from J, leaving 11 bases between. This CDR3 has 11 amino acids. The CDR3 sequence: CASTDSGKLFF. The CDR3 DNA follows: TGTGCCAGCACTGACTCGGGTAAACTGTTTTTT.

V gene TRBV10-1 combines with J gene TRBJ1-5; D not resolved. Trimming removed 2 bases from V and 5 bases from J, with 16 bases in between. The CDR3 length is 16 residues. Germline V gives CDR1 WNHNN, CDR2 SYGVQD (reference sequence). The CDR3 loop is CASSEKGRCFDQPQHF. The DNA for the CDR3 is TGCGCCAGCAGTGAGAAGGGCCGGTGCTTCGATCAGCCCCAGCATTTT.

The chain links TRBV4-2 to TRBJ1-4; D is undetermined. V lost 7 bases to trimming and J lost 8 bases, with 11 bases between them. The CDR3 has 12 amino acids. Germline values: CDR1 LGHNA, CDR2 YNFKEQ. The CDR3 nucleotides are TGTGCCAGCAAAGTTTCGAAGGAAAAACTGTTTTTT. Translating it yields CASKVSKEKLFF.

The chain carries TRBV28 and TRBJ1-1; D remains ambiguous. The germline V gene encodes CDR1 MDHEN and CDR2 SYDVKM. The CDR3 length is 12 residues. V lost 7 bases and J 0 bases, leaving 6 bases between the germline ends. CDR3 in amino acids: CASKSLNTEAFF. The CDR3 DNA follows: TGTGCCAGCAAGAGCTTGAACACTGAAGCTTTCTTT.

The chain recombines TRBV19 with TRBJ1-1, with D unresolved. Per germline, CDR1 LNHDA and CDR2 SQIVND (reference sequence). The CDR3 has 15 amino acids. With 5 bases removed from V and 1 base from J, the gap between germline ends came to 14 bases. CDR3 loop: CASSPPGGKNTEAFF. The CDR3 region has the DNA TGTGCCAGTAGTCCCCCTGGAGGCAAGAACACTGAAGCTTTCTTT.

In this sample, this clone turned up a few times. The chain couples TRBV2 to TRBJ1-4; 10 positions agree with TRBD1. This CDR3 contains 14 residues. The J segment lost 7 bases and the V segment lost 6 bases, leaving 5 bases of the junction unmatched. Germline CDR1 SNHLY, CDR2 FYNNEI. Here the CDR3 DNA reads TGTGCCAGCAGGACAGGGGGCAAGGTTGAAAAACTGTTTTTT. As protein: CASRTGGKVEKLFF.

The CDR3 bases are TGTGCCAGCAGTTCATATTCGACAGGGTCCACTGAAGCTTTCTTT. Its translation: CASSSYSTGSTEAFF. The chain carries TRBV27 and TRBJ1-1; 7 bases are a match to TRBD1. From germline, CDR1 is MNHEY and CDR2 SMNVEV (reference sequence). CDR3 length: 15 amino acids. The J segment lost 4 bases and the V segment lost 4 bases, leaving 9 bases of the junction unmatched.

This sequence joins TRBV6-1 and TRBJ2-7; D unresolved. CDR3 length: 13 amino acids. V lost 4 bases and J 2 bases, leaving 9 bases between the germline ends. The V gene's germline CDR1 is MNHNS and CDR2 SASEGT. CDR3 bases: TGTGCCAGCAGTGCCATGCAGACCTACGAGCAGTACTTC. Translating gives CASSAMQTYEQYF.

The genes are TRBV7-8 and TRBJ2-2; 8 bases are shared with TRBD1. V dropped 4 bases and J dropped 4; count of bases not matched to a gene: 17. Per the germline V gene, CDR1 is SGHVS and CDR2 is FQNEAQ. The CDR3 has 19 residues. CDR3: CASSSMGVVRGRVTGELFF. The CDR3 nucleotides are TGTGCCAGCAGCTCAATGGGGGTTGTCAGGGGGCGCGTCACCGGGGAGCTGTTTTTT.

Remarks on this clone: A read error may account for a junction end that differs from germline. J is TRBJ2-3 and V is TRBV7-7; 10 bases are a match to TRBD2. This CDR3 is built from 15 residues. The germline gives CDR1 SSHAT, CDR2 FNYEAQ (reference sequence). The CDR3 loop reads CASSFGLAGTDTQYF. Here the CDR3 DNA reads TGTGCTAGCAGCTTCGGACTAGCGGGCACAGATACGCAGTATTTT.